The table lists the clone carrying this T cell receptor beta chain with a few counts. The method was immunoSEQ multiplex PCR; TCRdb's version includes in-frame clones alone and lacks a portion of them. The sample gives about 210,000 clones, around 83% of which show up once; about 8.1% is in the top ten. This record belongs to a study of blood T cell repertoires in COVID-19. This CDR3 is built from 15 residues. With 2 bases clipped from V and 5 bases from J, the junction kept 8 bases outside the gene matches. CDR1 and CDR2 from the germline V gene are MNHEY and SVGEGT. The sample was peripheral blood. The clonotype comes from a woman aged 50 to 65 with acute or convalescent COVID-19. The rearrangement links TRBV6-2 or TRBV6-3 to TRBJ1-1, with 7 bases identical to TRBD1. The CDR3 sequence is CASSYKRAGGTEAFF. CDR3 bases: TGTGCCAGCAGTTACAAAAGGGCAGGGGGAACTGAAGCTTTCTTT.